This record looks at one TCR beta chain sequence and its context. This CDR3 spans 16 amino acids. V lost 6 bases and J lost 1; bases outside the gene matches: 9. Germline lookup yields CDR1 MNHGY and CDR2 SAAAGT. Treatment indicated: preoperative locoregional IRX-2 cytokine immunotherapy. Samples came from a phase Ib trial of preoperative locoregional IRX-2 cytokine immunotherapy. The sample belongs to a study of preoperative IRX-2 immunotherapy in early breast cancer. Produced via immunoSEQ multiplex PCR; TCRdb's table is partial and in-frame only. The table shows roughly 24,000 clones, with around 74% occurring only once.

The chain uses TRBV6-8 and TRBJ2-3, with TRBD2 matching 8 bases. This clonotype originated in a human donor with breast cancer. This sample comprised lymph node tissue, obtained after IRX-2 immunotherapy. The chain's CDR3 is CASSLRLASRTDTQYF. The CDR3 DNA reads as TGTGCCAGCAGCCTAAGACTAGCGAGTCGCACAGATACGCAGTATTTT.